Listed below are T cell receptor beta chains from one sample, sequenced in a study of blood T cell repertoires in COVID-19. Repertoires were generated with immunoSEQ multiplex PCR, while TCRdb's copy carries only in-frame clones and drops some. The sample consists of about 120,000 clones, approximately 87% of them appearing once. Specimen: peripheral blood. These receptors were obtained from a woman aged 45-65 years with acute or convalescent COVID-19. Each CDR3 is given with its conserved first and last residue. The order of the fields is V gene, J gene, D gene, clone size, CDR3 DNA, CDR3 protein. The D gene is left open where the match is weak. Some rows mark clone size as missing; the rest say once, few, many or name a class of expanded clone.

v_gene: TRBV20-1; j_gene: TRBJ1-4; d_gene: NA; abundance: NA; CDR3nt: TGCAGTGCTCAGGGGACGGAAAAACTGTTTTTT; CDR3aa: CSAQGTEKLFF
v_gene: TRBV30; j_gene: TRBJ2-7; d_gene: NA; abundance: once; CDR3nt: TGTGCCTGGAGTGTACAGTTCTTATCCTACGAGCAGTACTTC; CDR3aa: CAWSVQFLSYEQYF
v_gene: TRBV7-3; j_gene: TRBJ1-1; d_gene: TRBD1; abundance: NA; CDR3nt: TGTGCCAGCAGCTTACTGGGGACAGGGAACACTGAAGCTTTCTTT; CDR3aa: CASSLLGTGNTEAFF
v_gene: TRBV27; j_gene: TRBJ1-6; d_gene: TRBD1; abundance: NA; CDR3nt: TGTGCCAGCAGTCGGGACAGCTATAATTCACCCCTCCACTTT; CDR3aa: CASSRDSYNSPLHF
v_gene: TRBV24-1; j_gene: TRBJ2-1; d_gene: NA; abundance: NA; CDR3nt: TGTGCCACCAGTGACCCCCTTTACGGGAGAAATGAGCAGTTCTTC; CDR3aa: CATSDPLYGRNEQFF
v_gene: TRBV5-1; j_gene: TRBJ1-2; d_gene: NA; abundance: NA; CDR3nt: TGCGCCAGCAGCTTGGACAGGGAGAGGGGCTACACCTTC; CDR3aa: CASSLDRERGYTF
v_gene: TRBV6-2/TRBV6-3; j_gene: TRBJ2-3; d_gene: NA; abundance: NA; CDR3nt: TGTGCCAGCAGTTCCGTCACAGATACGCAGTATTTT; CDR3aa: CASSSVTDTQYF
v_gene: TRBV4-1; j_gene: TRBJ1-2; d_gene: NA; abundance: NA; CDR3nt: TGCGCCAGCAGCCAAGGTGGAGGACAGAACTATGGCTACACCTTC; CDR3aa: CASSQGGGQNYGYTF
v_gene: TRBV5-1; j_gene: TRBJ2-6; d_gene: NA; abundance: NA; CDR3nt: TGCGCCAGCAGCCCCTCGACAGGTATTGCCAACGTCCTGACTTTC; CDR3aa: CASSPSTGIANVLTF
v_gene: TRBV6-2/TRBV6-3; j_gene: TRBJ1-5; d_gene: NA; abundance: NA; CDR3nt: TGTGCCAGCAGTTACCCCGCGGGGGGCAATCAGCCCCAGCATTTT; CDR3aa: CASSYPAGGNQPQHF
v_gene: TRBV25-1; j_gene: TRBJ1-1; d_gene: TRBD1; abundance: NA; CDR3nt: TGTGCCAGCACCGCGACAGGGCTTGAAGCTTTCTTT; CDR3aa: CASTATGLEAFF
v_gene: TRBV7-8; j_gene: TRBJ2-5; d_gene: NA; abundance: NA; CDR3nt: TGTGCCAGCAGCTCGCTGTACGGGCAAGAGACCCAGTACTTC; CDR3aa: CASSSLYGQETQYF
v_gene: TRBV7-9; j_gene: TRBJ2-1; d_gene: TRBD1; abundance: NA; CDR3nt: TGTGCCAGCAGCCCCTCACCGGGACAGGGGGCGAGCGATGAGCAGTTCTTC; CDR3aa: CASSPSPGQGASDEQFF
v_gene: TRBV7-2; j_gene: TRBJ1-2; d_gene: NA; abundance: NA; CDR3nt: TGTGCCAGCAGCTTCAACCAGGGCTCCTATGGCTACACCTTC; CDR3aa: CASSFNQGSYGYTF
v_gene: TRBV14; j_gene: TRBJ1-2; d_gene: TRBD1; abundance: NA; CDR3nt: TGTGCCAGCAGCCAAGGGATGACAGGGGCCTATGGCTACACCTTC; CDR3aa: CASSQGMTGAYGYTF
v_gene: TRBV30; j_gene: TRBJ1-3; d_gene: NA; abundance: NA; CDR3nt: TGTGCCTGGAGCGGGGATCCGACAGGAAACACCATATATTTT; CDR3aa: CAWSGDPTGNTIYF
v_gene: TRBV24-1; j_gene: TRBJ1-5; d_gene: TRBD1; abundance: NA; CDR3nt: TGTGCCACCGGGACAGGGAATCAGCCCCAGCATTTT; CDR3aa: CATGTGNQPQHF
v_gene: TRBV4-2; j_gene: TRBJ1-2; d_gene: NA; abundance: NA; CDR3nt: TGTGCCAGCAGCCAAGAGTCCCGCGCAGGGAACTATGGCTACACCTTC; CDR3aa: CASSQESRAGNYGYTF
v_gene: TRBV29-1; j_gene: TRBJ2-6; d_gene: TRBD2; abundance: NA; CDR3nt: TGCAGCGTTATCAGCGGGGTCTCTGGGGCCAACGTCCTGACTTTC; CDR3aa: CSVISGVSGANVLTF
v_gene: TRBV5-6; j_gene: TRBJ2-1; d_gene: NA; abundance: NA; CDR3nt: TGTGCCAGCAGCTTGGTTGAGAGGGAGCAGTTCTTC; CDR3aa: CASSLVEREQFF
v_gene: TRBV10-3; j_gene: TRBJ2-7; d_gene: TRBD1; abundance: NA; CDR3nt: TGTGCCATCAGAGATCCGGGACAGGGGGCAGACGAGCAGTACTTC; CDR3aa: CAIRDPGQGADEQYF
v_gene: TRBV7-6; j_gene: TRBJ1-4; d_gene: TRBD1; abundance: NA; CDR3nt: TGTGCCAGCAGCCGTGGACAGGGGCGAAGTGAAAAACTGTTTTTT; CDR3aa: CASSRGQGRSEKLFF
v_gene: TRBV7-3; j_gene: TRBJ1-6; d_gene: TRBD1; abundance: NA; CDR3nt: TGTGCCAGCAGCCCACAGGGGGAAGGGTCACCCCTCCACTTT; CDR3aa: CASSPQGEGSPLHF
v_gene: TRBV6-2/TRBV6-3; j_gene: TRBJ1-1; d_gene: NA; abundance: NA; CDR3nt: TGTGCCAGCAGTTACTCGACAATCGAAGCTTTCTTT; CDR3aa: CASSYSTIEAFF
v_gene: TRBV5-8; j_gene: TRBJ1-5; d_gene: TRBD1; abundance: NA; CDR3nt: TGTGCCAGCAGTCCTGGACAGGGGGCGAATCAGCCCCAGCATTTT; CDR3aa: CASSPGQGANQPQHF
v_gene: TRBV27; j_gene: TRBJ1-2; d_gene: TRBD1; abundance: NA; CDR3nt: TGTGCCAGCAGTTCTAAACAGGGGCAAGGCTACACCTTC; CDR3aa: CASSSKQGQGYTF
v_gene: TRBV9; j_gene: TRBJ2-1; d_gene: NA; abundance: NA; CDR3nt: TGTGCCAGCAGCCCGCCTGGGGCAGGGACTGTAATACACAATGAGCAGTTCTTC; CDR3aa: CASSPPGAGTVIHNEQFF
v_gene: TRBV11-3; j_gene: TRBJ2-1; d_gene: NA; abundance: NA; CDR3nt: TGTGCCAGCAGCTTAGATTGGGAGGATGAGCAGTTCTTC; CDR3aa: CASSLDWEDEQFF
v_gene: TRBV18; j_gene: TRBJ2-7; d_gene: TRBD2; abundance: NA; CDR3nt: TGTGCCAGCTCACCTACCGGGACTAGCGGGAGAAACTACGAGCAGTACTTC; CDR3aa: CASSPTGTSGRNYEQYF
v_gene: TRBV10-1; j_gene: TRBJ2-5; d_gene: TRBD2; abundance: NA; CDR3nt: TGCGCCAGCAGTGAGAGGCAGCGGGAGGGCCGGGAGACCCAGTACTTC; CDR3aa: CASSERQREGRETQYF
v_gene: TRBV19; j_gene: TRBJ1-2; d_gene: TRBD1; abundance: NA; CDR3nt: TGTGCCACATTGACAGGGAGAGGCTACACCTTC; CDR3aa: CATLTGRGYTF
v_gene: TRBV4-3; j_gene: TRBJ1-1; d_gene: NA; abundance: NA; CDR3nt: TGCGCCAGCAGCCAAGACACCAGGGGGAACACTGAAGCTTTCTTT; CDR3aa: CASSQDTRGNTEAFF
v_gene: TRBV21-1; j_gene: TRBJ1-1; d_gene: NA; abundance: NA; CDR3nt: TGTGCCAACACCGAGGATGGGAACACTGAAGCTTTCTTT; CDR3aa: CANTEDGNTEAFF
v_gene: TRBV4-1; j_gene: TRBJ1-2; d_gene: NA; abundance: once; CDR3nt: TGCGCCAGCAGCCAAGATCGGCGGGCAGGGGATGGCTACACCTTC; CDR3aa: CASSQDRRAGDGYTF
v_gene: TRBV19; j_gene: TRBJ1-5; d_gene: TRBD1; abundance: NA; CDR3nt: TGTGCCAGTAGTATCCGGGACAGACGCAATCAGCCCCAGCATTTT; CDR3aa: CASSIRDRRNQPQHF
v_gene: TRBV4-1; j_gene: TRBJ2-7; d_gene: NA; abundance: NA; CDR3nt: TGCGCCAGCAGCCCGGACTCTTACGAGCAGTACTTC; CDR3aa: CASSPDSYEQYF
v_gene: TRBV9; j_gene: TRBJ2-1; d_gene: TRBD2; abundance: few; CDR3nt: TGTGCCAGCAGCGTAGCAACGACTAGCGGGGGTCCGAATGAGCAGTTCTTC; CDR3aa: CASSVATTSGGPNEQFF